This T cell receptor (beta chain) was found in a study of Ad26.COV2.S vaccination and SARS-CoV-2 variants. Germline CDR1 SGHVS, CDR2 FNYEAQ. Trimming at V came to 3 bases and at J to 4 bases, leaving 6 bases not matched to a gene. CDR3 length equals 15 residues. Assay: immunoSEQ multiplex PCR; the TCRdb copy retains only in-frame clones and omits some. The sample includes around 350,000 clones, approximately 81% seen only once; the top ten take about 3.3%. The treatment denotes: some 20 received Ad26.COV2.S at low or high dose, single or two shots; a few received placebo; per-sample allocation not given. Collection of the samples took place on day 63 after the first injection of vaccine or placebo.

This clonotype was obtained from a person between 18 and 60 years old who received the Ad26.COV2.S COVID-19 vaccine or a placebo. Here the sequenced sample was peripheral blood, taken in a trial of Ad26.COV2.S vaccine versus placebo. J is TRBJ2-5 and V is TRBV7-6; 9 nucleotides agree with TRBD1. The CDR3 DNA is TGTGCCAGCAGCTTGGGGACAGGGCGGGTAGAGACCCAGTACTTC. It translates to CASSLGTGRVETQYF.